Below, one T cell receptor beta chain is given with its context. Its antigen remains unidentified. Germline V CDR1 and CDR2: GTSNPN, SVGIG (reference sequence). The CDR3 consists of 13 residues. Trimming took off 2 bases at V and 5 bases at J, with 12 bases between the two ends. Sequencing used immunoSEQ multiplex PCR; TCRdb keeps in-frame clones, though not all of them. The table includes some 60,000 clones, 91% detected once. The sample is drawn from a study of OX40 agonist ivuxolimab in advanced cancers. Whole-study results and caveats: At 0.1-3.0 mg/kg, partial responders had clonal expansion among the lowest observed.

The sequence derives from an adult with an advanced solid tumor such as melanoma, head and neck, liver or kidney cancer. The chain employs TRBV30 and TRBJ1-2; no reliable D call. Material: CD4+ or CD8+ T cells sorted from blood, obtained in a trial of the OX40 agonist ivuxolimab. The CDR3 nucleotides are TGTGCCTGGAGTCTGGAGAGAACATATGGCTACACCTTC. As protein: CAWSLERTYGYTF.